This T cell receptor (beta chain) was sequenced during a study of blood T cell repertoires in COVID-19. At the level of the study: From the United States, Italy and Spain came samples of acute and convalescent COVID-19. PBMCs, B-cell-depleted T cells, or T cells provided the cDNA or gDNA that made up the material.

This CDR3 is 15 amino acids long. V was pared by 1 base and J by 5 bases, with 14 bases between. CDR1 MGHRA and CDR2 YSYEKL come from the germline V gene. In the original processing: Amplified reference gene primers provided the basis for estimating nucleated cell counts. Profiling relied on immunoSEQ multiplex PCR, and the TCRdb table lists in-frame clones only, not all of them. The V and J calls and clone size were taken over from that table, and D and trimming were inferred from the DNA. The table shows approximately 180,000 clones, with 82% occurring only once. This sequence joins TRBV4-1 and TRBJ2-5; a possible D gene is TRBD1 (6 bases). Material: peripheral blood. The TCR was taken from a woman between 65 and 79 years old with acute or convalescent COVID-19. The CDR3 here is CASSQAPGQGETQYF. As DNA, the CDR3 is TGCGCCAGCAGCCAAGCACCAGGGCAGGGGGAGACCCAGTACTTC.